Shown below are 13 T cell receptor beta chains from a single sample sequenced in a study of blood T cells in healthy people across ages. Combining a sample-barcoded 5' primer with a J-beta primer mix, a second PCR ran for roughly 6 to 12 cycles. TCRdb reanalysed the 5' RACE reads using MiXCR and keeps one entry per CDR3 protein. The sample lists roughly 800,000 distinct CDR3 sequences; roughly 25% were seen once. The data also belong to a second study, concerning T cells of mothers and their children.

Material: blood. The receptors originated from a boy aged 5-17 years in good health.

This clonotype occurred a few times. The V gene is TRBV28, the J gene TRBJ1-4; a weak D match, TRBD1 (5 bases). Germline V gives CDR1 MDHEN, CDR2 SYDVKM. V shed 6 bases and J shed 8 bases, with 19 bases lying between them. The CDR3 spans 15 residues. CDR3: CASSPVLGGGEKLFF. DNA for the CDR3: TGTGCCAGCAGCCCCGTCTTGGGGGGAGGGGAAAAACTGTTTTTT.

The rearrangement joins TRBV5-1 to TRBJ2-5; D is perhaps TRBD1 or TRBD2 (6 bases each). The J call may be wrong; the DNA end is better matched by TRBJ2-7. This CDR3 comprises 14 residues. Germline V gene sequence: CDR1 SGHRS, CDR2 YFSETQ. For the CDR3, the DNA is TGCGCCAGCAGCACTTCAGGGGAGGTACACGAGCAGTACTTC. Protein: CASSTSGEVHEQYF.

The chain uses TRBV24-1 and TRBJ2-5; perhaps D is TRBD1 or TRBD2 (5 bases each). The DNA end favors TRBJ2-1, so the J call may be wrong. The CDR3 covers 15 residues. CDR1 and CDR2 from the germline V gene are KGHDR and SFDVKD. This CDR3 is CATSDFGTLFGEQFF. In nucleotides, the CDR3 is TGTGCCACCAGTGATTTTGGGACCCTCTTTGGTGAGCAGTTCTTC.

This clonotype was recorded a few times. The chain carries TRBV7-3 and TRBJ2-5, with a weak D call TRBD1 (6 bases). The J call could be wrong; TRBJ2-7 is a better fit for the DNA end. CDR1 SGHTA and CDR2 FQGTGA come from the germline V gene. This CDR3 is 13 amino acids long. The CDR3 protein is CASSQQQGHEQYF. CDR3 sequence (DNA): TGTGCCAGCAGCCAGCAACAGGGCCACGAGCAGTACTTC.

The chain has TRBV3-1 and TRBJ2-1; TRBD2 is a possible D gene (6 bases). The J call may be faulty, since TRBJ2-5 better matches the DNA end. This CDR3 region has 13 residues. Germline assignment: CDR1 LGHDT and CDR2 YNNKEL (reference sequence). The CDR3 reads CASNTWGEETQYF. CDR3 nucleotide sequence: TGTGCCAGCAATACGTGGGGGGAAGAGACCCAGTACTTC.

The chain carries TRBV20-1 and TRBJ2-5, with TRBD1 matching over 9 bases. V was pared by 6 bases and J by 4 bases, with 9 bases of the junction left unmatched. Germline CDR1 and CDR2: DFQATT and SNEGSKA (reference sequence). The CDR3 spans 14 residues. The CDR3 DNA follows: TGCAGTGCCACCCCACAGGGGGCCGGAGAGACCCAGTACTTC. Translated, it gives CSATPQGAGETQYF.

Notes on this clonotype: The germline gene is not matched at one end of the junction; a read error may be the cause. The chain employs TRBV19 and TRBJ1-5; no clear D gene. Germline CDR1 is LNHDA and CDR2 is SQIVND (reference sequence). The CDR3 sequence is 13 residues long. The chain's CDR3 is CAGSIDQYQPQHF. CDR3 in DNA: TGTGCCGGTAGTATCGACCAGTATCAGCCCCAGCATTTT.

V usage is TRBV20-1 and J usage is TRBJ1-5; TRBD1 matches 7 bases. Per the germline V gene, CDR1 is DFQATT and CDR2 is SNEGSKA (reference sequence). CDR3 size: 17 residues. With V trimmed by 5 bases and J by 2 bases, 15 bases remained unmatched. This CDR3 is CSAHPLTGQYGNQPQHF. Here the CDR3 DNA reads TGCAGTGCTCACCCCTTGACAGGGCAATATGGCAATCAGCCCCAGCATTTT.

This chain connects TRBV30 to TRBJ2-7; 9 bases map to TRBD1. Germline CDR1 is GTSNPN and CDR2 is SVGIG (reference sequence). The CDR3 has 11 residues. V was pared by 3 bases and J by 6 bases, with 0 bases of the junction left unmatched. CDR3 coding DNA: TGTGCCTGGAGGACAGGGGGCGAGCAGTACTTC. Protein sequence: CAWRTGGEQYF.

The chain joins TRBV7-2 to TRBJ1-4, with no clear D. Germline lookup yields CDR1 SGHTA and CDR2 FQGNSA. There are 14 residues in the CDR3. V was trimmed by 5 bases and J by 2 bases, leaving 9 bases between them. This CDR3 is CASSPPPTNEKLFF. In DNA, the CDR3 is TGTGCCAGCAGCCCTCCCCCGACTAATGAAAAACTGTTTTTT.

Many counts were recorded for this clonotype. The CDR3 DNA follows: TGTGCCAGCAGTTCTATCACAGGGGGTTGGTACGAGCAGTACTTC. Its protein product is CASSSITGGWYEQYF. This chain connects TRBV6-5 to TRBJ2-7; 8 bases are shared with TRBD1. The CDR3 is 15 residues long. The germline V gene encodes CDR1 MNHEY and CDR2 SVGAGI. V lost 4 bases and J lost 4; bases outside the gene matches: 9.

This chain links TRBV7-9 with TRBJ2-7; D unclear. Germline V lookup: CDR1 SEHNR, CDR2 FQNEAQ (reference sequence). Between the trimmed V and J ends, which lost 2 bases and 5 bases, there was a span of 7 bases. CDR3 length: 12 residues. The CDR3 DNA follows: TGTGCCAGCAGCTTATCAGGTCACGAGCAGTACTTC. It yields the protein CASSLSGHEQYF.

The CDR3 DNA sequence: TGCGCCAGCAGCCTCCGGGCTAATGAGCAGTTCTTC. This codes for CASSLRANEQFF. The chain is built from TRBV5-1 and TRBJ2-1; unclear D gene. In germline, CDR1 is SGHRS, CDR2 YFSETQ. CDR3 length: 12 residues. V lost 4 bases, J lost 7 bases, and 9 bases lay in between. Full variable domain (rest looked up from reference TRBV5-1 and TRBJ2-1): KAGVTQTPRYLIKTRGQQVTLSCSPISGHRSVSWYQQTPGQGLQFLFEYFSETQRNKGNFPGRFSGRQFSNSRSEMNVSTLELGDSALYLCASSLRANEQFFGPGTRLTVL.